This T cell receptor (beta chain) was recovered during a study of graft-versus-host responses after intestinal transplantation. Profiling relied on immunoSEQ multiplex PCR, and the TCRdb table lists in-frame clones only, not all of them. The table lists around 40,000 clones, 80% to 85% of them singletons. Sample: PBMCs, taken 1070 days after transplant. The sequence derives from a human patient who received an intestinal transplant, so some T cells may come from the graft donor.

This CDR3 reads CASIDLGGGTDTQYF. As DNA, the CDR3 is TGTGCCAGCATAGATCTGGGGGGCGGCACAGATACGCAGTATTTT. The chain joins TRBV27 to TRBJ2-3; D may match TRBD1 or TRBD2 (6 bases each). Germline V CDR1 and CDR2: MNHEY, SMNVEV (reference sequence). Trimming stripped 7 bases from V and 1 base from J, with 15 bases between. The CDR3 covers 15 residues.